This T cell receptor (beta chain) was sequenced for a study of blood T cell repertoires in COVID-19. Study-wide background: T cells, B-cell-depleted T cells, or PBMCs provided the cDNA or gDNA that served as material.

Repertoires were generated with immunoSEQ multiplex PCR, while TCRdb's copy carries only in-frame clones and drops some. The repertoire holds roughly 150,000 clones, with around 89% as singletons. CDR3 size: 12 residues. The ends were cut back, 1 base at V and 15 bases at J, with 13 bases in the middle. The germline V gene encodes CDR1 PRHDT and CDR2 FYEKMQ (reference sequence). Sequencing input: peripheral blood. The chain couples TRBV13 to TRBJ2-4; D is ambiguous. The clonotype comes from a man between 50 and 59 years old who had recovered from COVID-19. CDR3 region: CASSLEQSVLYF. For the CDR3, the DNA is TGTGCCAGCAGCTTAGAACAGTCCGTTCTGTACTTC.